These T cell receptor beta chains were read from a single sample in a study of cytomegalovirus exposure and HLA in healthy donors. Using immunoSEQ multiplex PCR, the repertoire was profiled, and TCRdb retains in-frame clones only, with some absent. This table holds around 190,000 clones, about three quarters found once. Sequencing was done on a sample of PBMCs. The source of these receptors is a woman aged 40 to 55 in good health and CMV-seronegative. Both conserved end residues are part of each CDR3. Fields, in order: V gene, D gene, J gene, clone size, CDR3 protein, CDR3 DNA. D genes are given only for firm matches. Expanded clones are given a class, and other clones once, few, many or no size at all.

>TRBV10-3|-|TRBJ2-1|-
CASHPTDLAYNEQFF
TGTGCCTCGCACCCGACAGATTTAGCCTACAATGAGCAGTTCTTC
>TRBV11-2|-|TRBJ2-5|-
CASRIYAFAGAEGETQYF
TGTGCCAGCAGGATTTACGCATTCGCAGGAGCCGAGGGAGAGACCCAGTACTTC
>TRBV11-2|-|TRBJ2-1|-
CASRTGWGAYNEQFF
TGTGCCAGCAGGACGGGCTGGGGCGCCTACAATGAGCAGTTCTTC
>TRBV9|TRBD1|TRBJ2-1|few
CASSAPPLGTGLYNEQFF
TGTGCCAGCAGCGCCCCCCCTTTGGGGACAGGGCTCTACAATGAGCAGTTCTTC
>TRBV5-1|TRBD1|TRBJ2-2|-
CASSLEGQENTGELFF
TGCGCCAGCAGCTTGGAGGGACAGGAAAACACCGGGGAGCTGTTTTTT
>TRBV2|TRBD2|TRBJ2-3|-
CASRLAGGSNTQYF
TGTGCCAGCAGACTAGCGGGAGGTTCAAATACGCAGTATTTT
>TRBV7-9|-|TRBJ2-7|once
CASSLAAVEQYF
TGTGCCAGCAGCTTAGCGGCTGTCGAGCAGTACTTC
>TRBV19|-|TRBJ2-2|few
CASSMGRPGVTGELFF
TGTGCCAGTAGTATGGGTCGACCCGGGGTCACCGGGGAGCTGTTTTTT
>TRBV5-5|TRBD1|TRBJ2-3|-
CASSLDPGTGRTDTQYF
TGTGCCAGCAGCTTGGATCCCGGGACAGGGCGCACAGATACGCAGTATTTT
>TRBV4-2|-|TRBJ2-1|-
CASSPGGRGVHYNEQFF
TGTGCCAGCAGCCCCGGGGGCCGGGGGGTACACTACAATGAGCAGTTCTTC
>TRBV5-1|TRBD2|TRBJ2-3|-
CASSLTLAGVSTDTQYF
TGCGCCAGCAGCTTGACGTTAGCGGGGGTCAGCACAGATACGCAGTATTTT
>TRBV5-1|TRBD1|TRBJ1-1|few
CASSSQGARNTEAFF
TGCGCCAGCAGCTCACAGGGGGCTCGGAACACTGAAGCTTTCTTT
>TRBV19|TRBD1|TRBJ1-1|few
CASSIEAGGLNTEAFF
TGTGCCAGTAGTATAGAGGCAGGGGGCCTGAACACTGAAGCTTTCTTT
>TRBV2|-|TRBJ2-1|-
CASERSRSYNEQFF
TGTGCCAGCGAACGGAGTAGGTCCTACAATGAGCAGTTCTTC
>TRBV4-3|-|TRBJ2-5|-
CASSQDFRARGNQETQYF
TGCGCCAGCAGCCAAGATTTTAGGGCCAGGGGCAACCAAGAGACCCAGTACTTC
>TRBV27|TRBD1|TRBJ2-1|-
CASSLRDRSSYNEQFF
TGTGCCAGCAGTTTACGGGACAGGTCCTCCTACAATGAGCAGTTCTTC
>TRBV12-5|-|TRBJ1-5|-
CASGLVITGHGESSNQPQHF
TGTGCTAGTGGTTTGGTAATAACAGGGCATGGCGAGAGTAGCAATCAGCCCCAGCATTTT
>TRBV7-9|-|TRBJ1-5|-
CASSRGPNQPQHF
TGTGCCAGCAGCAGAGGCCCGAATCAGCCCCAGCATTTT
>TRBV19|TRBD2|TRBJ2-1|-
CATADGRAGVYEQFF
TGTGCCACTGCGGACGGGAGGGCCGGTGTATATGAGCAGTTCTTC
>TRBV5-4|TRBD1|TRBJ1-2|few
CASSPRGQGVYGYTF
TGTGCCAGCAGCCCGCGGGGACAGGGGGTATATGGCTACACCTTC
>TRBV7-9|TRBD2|TRBJ2-3|-
CASSLAGGDTQYF
TGTGCCAGCAGCTTAGCGGGAGGGGATACGCAGTATTTT
>TRBV7-6|-|TRBJ2-1|-
CASSLETKTYNEQFF
TGTGCCAGCAGCTTAGAGACTAAAACCTACAATGAGCAGTTCTTC
>TRBV7-2|TRBD1|TRBJ1-1|-
CASSFTGGENTEAFF
TGTGCCAGCAGCTTCACAGGGGGGGAGAACACTGAAGCTTTCTTT
>TRBV6-5|-|TRBJ1-5|-
CASSYSGGGGQPQHF
TGTGCCAGCAGTTACTCGGGAGGAGGTGGCCAGCCCCAGCATTTT
>TRBV5-1|-|TRBJ2-7|-
CASSFTDKAYEQYF
TGCGCCAGCAGCTTTACGGACAAGGCCTACGAGCAGTACTTC
>TRBV7-8|TRBD2|TRBJ2-1|-
CASSLLAGPYNEQFF
TGTGCCAGCAGCTTGCTAGCGGGACCCTACAATGAGCAGTTCTTC
>TRBV11-1|TRBD1|TRBJ2-1|-
CASSPWTGGRYNEQFF
TGTGCCAGCAGCCCTTGGACAGGGGGGCGGTACAATGAGCAGTTCTTC
>TRBV7-9|-|TRBJ1-1|-
CASSLTGGGGMNTEAFF
TGTGCCAGCAGCTTAACGGGCGGCGGGGGGATGAACACTGAAGCTTTCTTT
>TRBV5-1|TRBD2|TRBJ2-7|-
CASSLGRTSGSYEQYF
TGCGCCAGCAGCTTGGGCCGGACTAGCGGGAGCTACGAGCAGTACTTC
>TRBV19|-|TRBJ1-3|-
CASSIDRVLSSGNTIYF
TGTGCCAGTAGTATAGATCGAGTACTTTCCTCTGGAAACACCATATATTTT
>TRBV11-3|-|TRBJ1-1|-
CASSPRLGGNTEAFF
TGTGCCAGCAGCCCTCGATTGGGGGGGAACACTGAAGCTTTCTTT
>TRBV5-1|TRBD1|TRBJ1-4|-
CASSLNRGNEKLFF
TGCGCCAGCAGCTTGAACAGGGGGAATGAAAAACTGTTTTTT
>TRBV10-1|-|TRBJ1-1|-
CASSESRARPTEAFF
TGCGCCAGCAGTGAGTCGAGAGCGAGGCCCACTGAAGCTTTCTTT
>TRBV2|TRBD1|TRBJ1-2|few
CASRAGTGVSTFYGYTF
TGTGCCAGCAGGGCCGGGACAGGGGTATCCACCTTCTATGGCTACACCTTC
>TRBV5-4|-|TRBJ2-3|-
CASSPRASRGTDTQYF
TGTGCCAGCAGTCCCAGGGCTAGTAGGGGGACAGATACGCAGTATTTT